This TCR beta chain emerged from a study of blood T cell repertoires in COVID-19. Across the study: Samples came from the United States, Italy and Spain, spanning acute and convalescent COVID-19.

This clone was detected once. Repertoires were generated with immunoSEQ multiplex PCR, while TCRdb's copy carries only in-frame clones and drops some. The data hold 200,000 to 250,000 clones, with roughly 85% observed a single time. V lost 2 bases, J lost 1 base, and 11 bases lay in between. The CDR3 totals 15 residues. Germline V lookup: CDR1 MDHEN, CDR2 SYDVKM. The V and J genes are TRBV28 and TRBJ1-1; D gene unclear. Source material: peripheral blood. This TCR was recovered from a man younger than 35 with active or convalescent COVID-19. The DNA for the CDR3 is TGTGCCAGCAGTTTACTCGTTAGCAGGAACACTGAAGCTTTCTTT. Translated: CASSLLVSRNTEAFF.